The sequence of this T cell receptor beta chain was determined in a study of cytomegalovirus exposure and HLA in healthy donors. Primers: 60 Vbeta forward and 13 Jbeta reverse. Measured with immunoSEQ multiplex PCR; TCRdb has only the in-frame clones, and not every one. Found here are 150,000 to 200,000 clones, 80% of them singletons; the top ten hold roughly 6.3%. Germline V gene data show CDR1 as SGHAT and CDR2 as FQNNGV. The CDR3 sequence is 13 residues long. V was cut by 1 base and J by 3 bases, with 7 bases left in between. The specimen sequenced was PBMCs. This TCR was recovered from a male donor in good health and CMV-seropositive. J is TRBJ2-7 and V is TRBV11-2; possibly TRBD1 for D (6 bases). Here the CDR3 DNA reads TGTGCCAGCAGCTTAGCACAGGGCTACGAGCAGTACTTC. It codes for CASSLAQGYEQYF.